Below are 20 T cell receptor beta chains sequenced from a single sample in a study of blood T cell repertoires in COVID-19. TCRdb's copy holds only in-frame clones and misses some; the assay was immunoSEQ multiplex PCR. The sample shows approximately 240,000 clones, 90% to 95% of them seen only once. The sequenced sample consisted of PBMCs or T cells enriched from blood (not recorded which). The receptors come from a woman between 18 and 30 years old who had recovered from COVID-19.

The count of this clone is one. The CDR3 is CASSDLPTSGTGELFF. The CDR3 region has the DNA TGTGCCAGCAGTGATTTACCGACTAGCGGAACCGGGGAGCTGTTTTTT. The gene calls are TRBV25-1 and TRBJ2-2; 9 positions agree with TRBD2. J gave up 5 bases and V 3 bases, and 7 bases lay outside the gene matches. There are 16 residues in the CDR3. CDR1 and CDR2 from the germline V gene are MGHDK and SYGVNS.

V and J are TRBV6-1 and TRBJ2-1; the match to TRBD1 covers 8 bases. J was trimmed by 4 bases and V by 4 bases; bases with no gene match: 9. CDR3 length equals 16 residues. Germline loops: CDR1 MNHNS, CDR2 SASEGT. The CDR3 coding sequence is TGTGCCAGCAGTGGACCGCGGCGGACAGGGTACAATGAGCAGTTCTTC. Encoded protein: CASSGPRRTGYNEQFF.

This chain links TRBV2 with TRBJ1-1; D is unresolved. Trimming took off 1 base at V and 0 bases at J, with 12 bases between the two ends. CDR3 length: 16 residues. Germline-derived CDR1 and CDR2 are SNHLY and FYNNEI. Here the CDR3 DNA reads TGTGCCAGCAGTGAAGACAGTCCGCTGTTGAACACTGAAGCTTTCTTT. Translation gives CASSEDSPLLNTEAFF.

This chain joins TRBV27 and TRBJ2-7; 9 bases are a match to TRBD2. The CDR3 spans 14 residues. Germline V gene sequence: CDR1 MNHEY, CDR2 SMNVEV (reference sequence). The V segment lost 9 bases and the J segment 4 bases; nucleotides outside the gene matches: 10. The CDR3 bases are TGTGCCAGTGCTCTAGCGGGACGAATGTACGAGCAGTACTTC. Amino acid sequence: CASALAGRMYEQYF.

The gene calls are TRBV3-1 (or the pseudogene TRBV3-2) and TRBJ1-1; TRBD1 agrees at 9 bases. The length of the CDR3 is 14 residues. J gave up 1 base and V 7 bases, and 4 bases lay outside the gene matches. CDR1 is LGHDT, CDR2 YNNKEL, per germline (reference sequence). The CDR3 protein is CASTDRGPNTEAFF. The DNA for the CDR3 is TGTGCCAGCACGGACAGGGGACCGAACACTGAAGCTTTCTTT.

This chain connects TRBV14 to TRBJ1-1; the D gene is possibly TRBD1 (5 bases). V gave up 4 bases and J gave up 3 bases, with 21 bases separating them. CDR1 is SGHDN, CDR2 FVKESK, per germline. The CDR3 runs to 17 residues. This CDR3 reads CASSPLGVAPGDTEAFF. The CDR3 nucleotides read TGTGCCAGCAGCCCACTGGGGGTAGCCCCGGGAGACACTGAAGCTTTCTTT.

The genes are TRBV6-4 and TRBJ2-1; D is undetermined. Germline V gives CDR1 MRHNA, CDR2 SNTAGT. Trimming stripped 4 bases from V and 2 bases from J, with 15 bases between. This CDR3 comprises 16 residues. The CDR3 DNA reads TGTGCCAGCAGTGCCATGCCCGGTTCCGCCTACAATGAGCAGTTCTTC. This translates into CASSAMPGSAYNEQFF.

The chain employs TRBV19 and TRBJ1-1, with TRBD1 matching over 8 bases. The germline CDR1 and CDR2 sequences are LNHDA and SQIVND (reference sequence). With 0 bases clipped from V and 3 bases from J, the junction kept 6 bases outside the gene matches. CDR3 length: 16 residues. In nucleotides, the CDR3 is TGTGCCAGTAGTATAGATAGTAGGACAGGGTACACTGAAGCTTTCTTT. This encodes CASSIDSRTGYTEAFF.

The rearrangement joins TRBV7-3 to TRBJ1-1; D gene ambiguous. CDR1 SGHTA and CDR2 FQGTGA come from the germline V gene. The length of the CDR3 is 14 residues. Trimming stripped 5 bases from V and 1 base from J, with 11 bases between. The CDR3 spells CASSLASGNTEAFF. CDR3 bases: TGTGCCAGCAGCCTAGCGTCGGGGAACACTGAAGCTTTCTTT.

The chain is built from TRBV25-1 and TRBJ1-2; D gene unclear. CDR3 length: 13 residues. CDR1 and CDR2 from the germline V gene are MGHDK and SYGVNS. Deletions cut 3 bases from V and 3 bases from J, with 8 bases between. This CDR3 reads CASSEASDYGYTF. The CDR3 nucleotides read TGTGCCAGCAGTGAGGCCTCCGACTATGGCTACACCTTC.

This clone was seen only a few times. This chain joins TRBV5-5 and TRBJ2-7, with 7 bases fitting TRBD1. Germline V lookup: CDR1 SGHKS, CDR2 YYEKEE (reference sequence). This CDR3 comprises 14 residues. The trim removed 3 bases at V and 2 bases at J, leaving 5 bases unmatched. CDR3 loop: CASSSTDRAYEQYF. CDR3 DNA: TGTGCCAGCAGCTCGACCGACAGGGCCTACGAGCAGTACTTC.

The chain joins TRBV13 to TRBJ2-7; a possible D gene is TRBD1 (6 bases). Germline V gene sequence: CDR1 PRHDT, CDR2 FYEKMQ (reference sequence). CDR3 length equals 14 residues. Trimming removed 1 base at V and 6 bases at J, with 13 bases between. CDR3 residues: CASSLVDSRAEQYF. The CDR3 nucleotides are TGTGCCAGCAGCTTAGTGGACAGTCGGGCCGAGCAGTACTTC.

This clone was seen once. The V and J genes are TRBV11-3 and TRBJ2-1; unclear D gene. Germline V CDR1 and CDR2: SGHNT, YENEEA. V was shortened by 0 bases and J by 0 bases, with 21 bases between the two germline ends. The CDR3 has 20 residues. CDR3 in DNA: TGTGCCAGCAGCTTAGATCCCTGGCGGCCGCAGCCCAGCTCCTACAATGAGCAGTTCTTC. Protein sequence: CASSLDPWRPQPSSYNEQFF. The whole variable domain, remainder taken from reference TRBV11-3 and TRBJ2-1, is EAGVVQSPRYKIIEKKQPVAFWCNPISGHNTLYWYLQNLGQGPELLIRYENEEAVDDSQLPKDRFSAERLKGVDSTLKIQPAELGDSAVYLCASSLDPWRPQPSSYNEQFFGPGTRLTVL.

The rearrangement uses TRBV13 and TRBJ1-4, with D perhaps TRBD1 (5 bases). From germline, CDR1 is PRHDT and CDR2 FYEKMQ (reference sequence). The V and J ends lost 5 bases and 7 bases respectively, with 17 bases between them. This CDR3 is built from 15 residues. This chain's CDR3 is CASSPAGADGEKLFF. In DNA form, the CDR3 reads TGTGCCAGCAGCCCCGCTGGGGCCGATGGTGAAAAACTGTTTTTT.

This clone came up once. The CDR3 loop is CASSIGGGEQYF. Here the CDR3 DNA reads TGTGCCAGTAGTATCGGCGGGGGCGAGCAGTACTTC. The chain combines TRBV19 with TRBJ2-7, with 7 bases fitting TRBD2. CDR1 LNHDA and CDR2 SQIVND come from the germline V gene (reference sequence). This CDR3 comprises 12 residues. Trimming cost V 3 bases and J 6 bases; bases outside gene matches: 2.

Here the CDR3 DNA reads TGCAGCGTTTCCTCCCGGGACAGGGGGACCAAAAACATTCAGTACTTC. Its protein product is CSVSSRDRGTKNIQYF. V is TRBV29-1 and J is TRBJ2-4, with 11 bases lining up with TRBD1. Germline values: CDR1 SQVTM, CDR2 ANQGSEA. The V gene end was trimmed by 5 bases and the J gene end by 2 bases; junction bases not matched to a gene: 8. The CDR3 loop spans 16 amino acids.

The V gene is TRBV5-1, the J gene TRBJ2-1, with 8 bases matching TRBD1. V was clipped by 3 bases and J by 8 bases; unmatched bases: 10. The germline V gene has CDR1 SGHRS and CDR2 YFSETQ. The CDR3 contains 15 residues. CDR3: CASSSSGQDIDEQFF. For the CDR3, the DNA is TGCGCCAGCAGCTCCTCGGGACAGGACATTGATGAGCAGTTCTTC.

CDR3: CASTRGGVRSYNSPLHF. CDR3 in DNA: TGTGCCAGCACCCGAGGGGGGGTTCGGTCCTATAATTCACCCCTCCACTTT. This sequence joins TRBV5-8 and TRBJ1-6; weak D call: TRBD1 (6 bases). Trimming pared 6 bases from V and 1 base from J, leaving 17 bases between. Germline CDR1 is SGHTS and CDR2 is YDEGEE. The CDR3 runs to 17 residues. Based on the CDR3 plus reference TRBV5-8 and TRBJ1-6, the full variable domain is EAGVTQSPTHLIKTRGQQATLRCSPISGHTSVYWYQQALGLGLQFLLWYDEGEERNRGNFPPRFSGRQFPNYSSELNVNALELEDSALYLCASTRGGVRSYNSPLHFGNGTRLTVT.

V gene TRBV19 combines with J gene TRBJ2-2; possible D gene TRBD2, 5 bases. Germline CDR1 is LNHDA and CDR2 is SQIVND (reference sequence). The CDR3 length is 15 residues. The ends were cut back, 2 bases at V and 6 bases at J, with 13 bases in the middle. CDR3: CASSIIGRGAGELFF. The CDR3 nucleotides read TGTGCCAGTAGTATAATCGGTCGGGGTGCCGGGGAGCTGTTTTTT.

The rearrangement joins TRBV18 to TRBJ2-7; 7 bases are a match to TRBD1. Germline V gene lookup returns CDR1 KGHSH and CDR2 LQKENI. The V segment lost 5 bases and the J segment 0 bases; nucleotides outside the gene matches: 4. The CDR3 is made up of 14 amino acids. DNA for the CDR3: TGTGCCAGCTCAGAGGGGACAGCCTCCTACGAGCAGTACTTC. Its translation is CASSEGTASYEQYF. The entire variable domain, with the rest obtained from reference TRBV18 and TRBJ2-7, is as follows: NAGVMQNPRHLVRRRGQEARLRCSPMKGHSHVYWYRQLPEEGLKFMVYLQKENIIDESGMPKERFSAEFPKEGPSILRIQQVVRGDSAAYFCASSEGTASYEQYFGPGTRLTVT.